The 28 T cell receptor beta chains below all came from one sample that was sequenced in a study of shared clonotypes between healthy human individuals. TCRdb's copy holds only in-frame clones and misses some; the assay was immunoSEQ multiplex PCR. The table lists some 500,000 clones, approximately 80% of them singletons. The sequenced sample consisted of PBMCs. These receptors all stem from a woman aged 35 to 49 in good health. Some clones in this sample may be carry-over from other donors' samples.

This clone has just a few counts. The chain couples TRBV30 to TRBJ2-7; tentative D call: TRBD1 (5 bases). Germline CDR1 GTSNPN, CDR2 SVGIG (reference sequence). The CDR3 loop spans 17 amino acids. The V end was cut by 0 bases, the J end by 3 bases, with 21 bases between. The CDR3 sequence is CAWSVFGAGQKSYEQYF. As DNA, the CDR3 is TGTGCCTGGAGTGTATTTGGCGCAGGGCAAAAGAGCTACGAGCAGTACTTC.

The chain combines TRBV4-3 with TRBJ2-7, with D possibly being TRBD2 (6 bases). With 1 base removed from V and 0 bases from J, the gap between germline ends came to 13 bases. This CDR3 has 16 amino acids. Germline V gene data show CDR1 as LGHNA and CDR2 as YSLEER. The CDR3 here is CASSQAPGVSSYEQYF. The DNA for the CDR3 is TGCGCCAGCAGCCAAGCCCCGGGAGTGAGCTCCTACGAGCAGTACTTC.

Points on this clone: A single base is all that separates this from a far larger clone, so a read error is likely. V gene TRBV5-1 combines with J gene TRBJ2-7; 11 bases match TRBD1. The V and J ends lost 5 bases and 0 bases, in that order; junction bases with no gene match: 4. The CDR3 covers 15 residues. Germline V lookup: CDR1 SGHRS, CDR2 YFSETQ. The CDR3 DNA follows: TGCGCCAGCAGGACCGGGACAGGGGGCTCCTACGAGCAGTACTTC. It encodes CASRTGTGGSYEQYF.

CDR3 region: CASSEGLANTGELFF. The CDR3 DNA reads as TGCGCCAGCAGTGAGGGACTAGCGAACACCGGGGAGCTGTTTTTT. This sequence joins TRBV10-2 and TRBJ2-2, with 7 bases identical to TRBD2. J lost 0 bases, V lost 2 bases, and 0 bases had no gene match. The CDR3 consists of 15 residues. The germline CDR1 and CDR2 sequences are WSHSY and SAAADI.

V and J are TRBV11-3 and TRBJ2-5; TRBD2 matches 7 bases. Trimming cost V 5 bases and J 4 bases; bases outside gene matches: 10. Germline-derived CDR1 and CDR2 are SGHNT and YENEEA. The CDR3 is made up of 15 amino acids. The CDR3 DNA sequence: TGTGCCAGCAGCGCTAATAGGGGAGGGATAGAGACCCAGTACTTC. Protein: CASSANRGGIETQYF.

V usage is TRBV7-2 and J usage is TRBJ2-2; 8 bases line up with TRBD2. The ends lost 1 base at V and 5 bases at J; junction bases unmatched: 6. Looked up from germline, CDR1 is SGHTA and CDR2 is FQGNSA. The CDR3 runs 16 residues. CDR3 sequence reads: CASSLGLASGTGELFF. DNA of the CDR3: TGTGCCAGCAGCTTAGGGTTGGCTAGCGGGACCGGGGAGCTGTTTTTT.

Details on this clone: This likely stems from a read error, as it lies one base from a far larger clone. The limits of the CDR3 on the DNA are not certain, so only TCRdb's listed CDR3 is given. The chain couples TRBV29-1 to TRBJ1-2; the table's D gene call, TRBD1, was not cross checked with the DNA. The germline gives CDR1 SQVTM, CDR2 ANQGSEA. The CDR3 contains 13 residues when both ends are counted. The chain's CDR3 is CSEEKTANYGCTF.

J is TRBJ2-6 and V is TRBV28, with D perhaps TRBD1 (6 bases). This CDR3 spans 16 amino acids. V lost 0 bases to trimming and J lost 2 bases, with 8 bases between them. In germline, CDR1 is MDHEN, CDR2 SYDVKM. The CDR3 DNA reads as TGTGCCAGCAGTTTATGGGACAGCGCTGGGGCCAACGTCCTGACTTTC. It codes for CASSLWDSAGANVLTF.

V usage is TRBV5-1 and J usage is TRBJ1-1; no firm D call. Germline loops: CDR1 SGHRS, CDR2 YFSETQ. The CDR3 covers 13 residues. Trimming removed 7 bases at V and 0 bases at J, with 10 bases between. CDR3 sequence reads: CASYTDMNTEAFF. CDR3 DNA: TGCGCCAGCTATACAGACATGAACACTGAAGCTTTCTTT.

The CDR3 sequence is CAWTGGFRVTDTQYF. In nucleotides, the CDR3 is TGTGCCTGGACAGGGGGCTTTAGGGTGACAGATACGCAGTATTTT. The V call is TRBV30, the J call TRBJ2-3; TRBD1 matches at 8 bases. Germline CDR1 reads GTSNPN; CDR2 reads SVGIG (reference sequence). This CDR3 is 15 amino acids long. After removal of 4 bases from V and 3 bases from J, the junction contained 9 bases not matched to a gene.

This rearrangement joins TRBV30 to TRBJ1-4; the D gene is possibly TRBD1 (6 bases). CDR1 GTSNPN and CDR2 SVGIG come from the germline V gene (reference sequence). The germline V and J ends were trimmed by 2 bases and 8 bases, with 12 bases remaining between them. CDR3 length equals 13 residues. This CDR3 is CAWSRQGSEKLFF. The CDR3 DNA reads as TGTGCCTGGAGTAGGCAGGGGAGCGAAAAACTGTTTTTT.

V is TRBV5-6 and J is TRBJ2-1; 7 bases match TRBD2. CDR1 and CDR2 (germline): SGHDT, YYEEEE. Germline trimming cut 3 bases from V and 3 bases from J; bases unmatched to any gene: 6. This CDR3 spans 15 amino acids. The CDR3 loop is CASSSVRGSYNEQFF. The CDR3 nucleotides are TGTGCCAGCAGCTCCGTTCGCGGGAGCTACAATGAGCAGTTCTTC. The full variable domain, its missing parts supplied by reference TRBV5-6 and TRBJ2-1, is DAGVTQSPTHLIKTRGQQVTLRCSPKSGHDTVSWYQQALGQGPQFIFQYYEEEERQRGNFPDRFSGHQFPNYSSELNVNALLLGDSALYLCASSSVRGSYNEQFFGPGTRLTVL.

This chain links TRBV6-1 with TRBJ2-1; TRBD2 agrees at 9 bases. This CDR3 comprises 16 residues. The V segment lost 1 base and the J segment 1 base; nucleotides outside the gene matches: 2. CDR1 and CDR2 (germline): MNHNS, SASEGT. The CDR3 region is CASSEVAGGSYNEQFF. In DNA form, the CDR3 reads TGTGCCAGCAGTGAAGTGGCGGGAGGGTCCTACAATGAGCAGTTCTTC.

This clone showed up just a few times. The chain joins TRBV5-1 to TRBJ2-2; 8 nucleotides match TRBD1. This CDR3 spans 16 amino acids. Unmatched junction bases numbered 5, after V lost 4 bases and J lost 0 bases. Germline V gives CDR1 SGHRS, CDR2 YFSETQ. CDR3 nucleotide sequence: TGCGCCAGCAGCACAGGACAGGGAGCGAACACCGGGGAGCTGTTTTTT. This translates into CASSTGQGANTGELFF.

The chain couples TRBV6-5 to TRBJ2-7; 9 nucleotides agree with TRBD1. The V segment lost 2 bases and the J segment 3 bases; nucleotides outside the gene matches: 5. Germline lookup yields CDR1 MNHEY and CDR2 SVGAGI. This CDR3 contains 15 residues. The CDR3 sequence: CASSYPGQGLYEQYF. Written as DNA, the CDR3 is TGTGCCAGCAGTTACCCGGGACAGGGTCTCTACGAGCAGTACTTC.

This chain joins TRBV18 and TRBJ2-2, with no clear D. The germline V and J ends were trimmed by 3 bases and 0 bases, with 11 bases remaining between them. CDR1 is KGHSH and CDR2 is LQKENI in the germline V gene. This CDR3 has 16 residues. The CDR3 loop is CASSPFRTANTGELFF. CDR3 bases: TGTGCCAGCTCACCTTTTCGAACAGCGAACACCGGGGAGCTGTTTTTT.

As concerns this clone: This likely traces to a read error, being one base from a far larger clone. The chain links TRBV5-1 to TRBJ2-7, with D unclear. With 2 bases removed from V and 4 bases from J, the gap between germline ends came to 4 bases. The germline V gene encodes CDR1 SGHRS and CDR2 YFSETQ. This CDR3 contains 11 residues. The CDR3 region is CASSFGYEQYF. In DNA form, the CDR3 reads TGCGCCAGCAGCTTCGGTTACGAGCAGTACTTC.

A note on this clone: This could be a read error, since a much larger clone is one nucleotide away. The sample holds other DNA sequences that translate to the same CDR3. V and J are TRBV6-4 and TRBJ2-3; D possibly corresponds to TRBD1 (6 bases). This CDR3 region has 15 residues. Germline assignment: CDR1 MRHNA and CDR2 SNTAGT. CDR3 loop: CASSEVKGETDTQYF. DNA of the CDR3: TGTGCTAGCAGTGAAGTAAAGGGGGAGACAGATACGCAGTATTTT.

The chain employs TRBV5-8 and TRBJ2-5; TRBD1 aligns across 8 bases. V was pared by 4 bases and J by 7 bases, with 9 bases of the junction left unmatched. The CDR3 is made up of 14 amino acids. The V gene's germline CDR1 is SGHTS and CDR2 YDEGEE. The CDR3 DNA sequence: TGTGCCAGCAGCCCCAGGACAGGGCGGGGGACCCAGTACTTC. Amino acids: CASSPRTGRGTQYF.

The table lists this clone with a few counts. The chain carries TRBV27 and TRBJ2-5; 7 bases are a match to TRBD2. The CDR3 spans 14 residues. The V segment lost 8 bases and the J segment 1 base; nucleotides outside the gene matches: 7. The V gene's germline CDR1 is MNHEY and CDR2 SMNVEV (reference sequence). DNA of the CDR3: TGTGCCAGCTGGGGAGGGTGGGGCCAAGAGACCCAGTACTTC. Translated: CASWGGWGQETQYF.

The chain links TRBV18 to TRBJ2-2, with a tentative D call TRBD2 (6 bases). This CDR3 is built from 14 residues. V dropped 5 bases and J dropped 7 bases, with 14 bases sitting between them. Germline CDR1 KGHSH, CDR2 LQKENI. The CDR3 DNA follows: TGTGCCAGCTCAAACGGACGGGAGTTCGGGGAGCTGTTTTTT. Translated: CASSNGREFGELFF.

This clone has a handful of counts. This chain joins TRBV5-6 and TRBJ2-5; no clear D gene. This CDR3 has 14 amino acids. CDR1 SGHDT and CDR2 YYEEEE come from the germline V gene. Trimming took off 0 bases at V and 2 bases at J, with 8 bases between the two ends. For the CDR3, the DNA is TGTGCCAGCAGCTTGGACCCAGGTCAAGAGACCCAGTACTTC. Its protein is CASSLDPGQETQYF.

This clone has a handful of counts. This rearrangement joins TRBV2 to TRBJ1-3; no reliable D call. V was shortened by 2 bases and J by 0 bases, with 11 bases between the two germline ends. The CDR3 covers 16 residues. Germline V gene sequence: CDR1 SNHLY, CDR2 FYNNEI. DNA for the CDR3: TGTGCCAGCAGTGAAAGGGTCGGGTACTCTGGAAACACCATATATTTT. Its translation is CASSERVGYSGNTIYF.

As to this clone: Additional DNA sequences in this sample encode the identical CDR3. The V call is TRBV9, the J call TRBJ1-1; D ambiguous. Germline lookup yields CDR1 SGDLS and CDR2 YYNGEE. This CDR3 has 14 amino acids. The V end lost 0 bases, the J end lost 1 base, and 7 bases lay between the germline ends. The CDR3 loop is CASSVGRTNTEAFF. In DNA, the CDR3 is TGTGCCAGCAGCGTAGGCAGGACGAACACTGAAGCTTTCTTT.

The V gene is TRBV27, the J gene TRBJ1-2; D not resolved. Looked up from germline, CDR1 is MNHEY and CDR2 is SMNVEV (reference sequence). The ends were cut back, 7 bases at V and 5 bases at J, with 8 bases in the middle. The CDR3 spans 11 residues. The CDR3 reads CASTNGYGYTF. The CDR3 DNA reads TGTGCCAGCACGAACGGGTATGGCTACACCTTC.

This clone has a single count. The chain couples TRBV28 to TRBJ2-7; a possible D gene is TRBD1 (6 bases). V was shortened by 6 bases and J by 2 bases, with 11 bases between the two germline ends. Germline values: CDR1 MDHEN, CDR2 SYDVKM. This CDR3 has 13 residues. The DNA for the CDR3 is TGTGCCAGCAGCTACAGGGTAACCTACGAGCAGTACTTC. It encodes CASSYRVTYEQYF.

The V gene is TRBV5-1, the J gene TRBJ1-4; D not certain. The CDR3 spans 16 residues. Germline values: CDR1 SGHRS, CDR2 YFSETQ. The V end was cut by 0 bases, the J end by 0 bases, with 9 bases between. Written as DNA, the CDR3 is TGCGCCAGCAGCTTGGACAGAGCAGCAACTAATGAAAAACTGTTTTTT. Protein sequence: CASSLDRAATNEKLFF.

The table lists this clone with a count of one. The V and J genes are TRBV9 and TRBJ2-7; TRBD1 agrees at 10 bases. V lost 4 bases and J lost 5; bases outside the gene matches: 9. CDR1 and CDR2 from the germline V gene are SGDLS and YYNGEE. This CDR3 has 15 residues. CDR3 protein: CASSSPGTGEDEQYF. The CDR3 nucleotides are TGTGCCAGCAGCAGTCCCGGGACAGGGGAAGACGAGCAGTACTTC.